One and the same sample provided the 13 T cell receptor beta chains below, sequenced in a study of blood T cell repertoires in COVID-19. TCRdb's copy holds only in-frame clones and misses some; the assay was immunoSEQ multiplex PCR. The sample records around 210,000 clones, 85% being singletons. The sequenced sample consisted of peripheral blood. These receptors were collected from a man between 60 and 70 years old with COVID-19, enrolled during active disease.

This clone has a single count. The CDR3 nucleotides are TGTGCCAGCAGCCAAGCCAAGCTAGGCACCGGGGAGCTGTTTTTT. Translating it yields CASSQAKLGTGELFF. The chain combines TRBV4-2 with TRBJ2-2; D is undetermined. The CDR3 extends over 15 amino acids. V was clipped by 1 base and J by 4 bases, with 10 bases between them. Germline lookup yields CDR1 LGHNA and CDR2 YNFKEQ.

The J gene is TRBJ1-5, the V gene TRBV9; TRBD1 might be the D (6 bases). CDR1 is SGDLS and CDR2 is YYNGEE in the germline V gene. Deletions cut 1 base from V and 5 bases from J, with 10 bases between. There are 14 residues in the CDR3. The CDR3 here is CASSVNSGDQPQHF. In DNA form, the CDR3 reads TGTGCCAGCAGCGTAAACTCAGGGGATCAGCCCCAGCATTTT.

The chain joins TRBV5-1 to TRBJ2-1; 7 nucleotides align to TRBD2. The CDR3 is 15 residues long. J gave up 7 bases and V 0 bases, and 7 bases lay outside the gene matches. Germline V gene data show CDR1 as SGHRS and CDR2 as YFSETQ. The CDR3 loop is CASSLEREGGNEQFF. The DNA of the CDR3 is TGCGCCAGCAGCTTGGAGCGGGAAGGTGGGAATGAGCAGTTCTTC. Based on the CDR3 plus reference TRBV5-1 and TRBJ2-1, the full variable domain is KAGVTQTPRYLIKTRGQQVTLSCSPISGHRSVSWYQQTPGQGLQFLFEYFSETQRNKGNFPGRFSGRQFSNSRSEMNVSTLELGDSALYLCASSLEREGGNEQFFGPGTRLTVL.

The genes are TRBV5-1 and TRBJ2-5; tentative D call: TRBD2 (5 bases). Trimming left V 0 bases short and J 5 bases short, with 8 bases between. Germline values: CDR1 SGHRS, CDR2 YFSETQ. This CDR3 is 13 amino acids long. CDR3 sequence reads: CASSLEVAETQYF. The CDR3 DNA follows: TGCGCCAGCAGCTTGGAAGTAGCGGAGACCCAGTACTTC.

The gene calls are TRBV28 and TRBJ2-1, with D maybe TRBD2 (5 bases). CDR3 size: 16 residues. CDR1 and CDR2 (germline): MDHEN, SYDVKM. V lost 5 bases to trimming and J lost 4 bases, with 18 bases between them. The CDR3 DNA follows: TGTGCCAGCAGTCCAACCGACGGCCGAGGGTACAATGAGCAGTTCTTC. This translates into CASSPTDGRGYNEQFF.

This chain joins TRBV6-1 and TRBJ1-2, with D possibly TRBD1 on 6 matching bases. Germline assignment: CDR1 MNHNS and CDR2 SASEGT. V was clipped by 4 bases and J by 2 bases, with 20 bases between them. The CDR3 spans 17 residues. CDR3 coding DNA: TGTGCCAGCAGTGCGGGAGGGGGGCGGCTATACAACTATGGCTACACCTTC. Its translation is CASSAGGGRLYNYGYTF.

This chain links TRBV18 with TRBJ2-5, with a possible D match to TRBD1 (5 bases). The CDR3 contains 14 residues. Deletions cut 0 bases from V and 2 bases from J, with 7 bases between. Germline CDR1 and CDR2: KGHSH and LQKENI. The CDR3, as DNA: TGTGCCAGCTCACCACCCACAGGACAAGAGACCCAGTACTTC. Amino acids: CASSPPTGQETQYF.

V gene TRBV7-2 combines with J gene TRBJ1-1, with D unclear. Germline V gives CDR1 SGHTA, CDR2 FQGNSA. Trimming took off 1 base at V and 4 bases at J, with 10 bases between the two ends. The CDR3 length is 14 residues. CDR3 sequence reads: CASSLGEGGTEAFF. DNA for the CDR3: TGTGCCAGCAGCTTAGGAGAGGGTGGCACTGAAGCTTTCTTT.

The chain couples TRBV4-3 to TRBJ2-2; 9 nucleotides match TRBD1. CDR1 and CDR2 (germline): LGHNA, YSLEER. The J segment lost 4 bases and the V segment lost 0 bases, leaving 3 bases of the junction unmatched. The CDR3 contains 16 residues. CDR3 coding DNA: TGCGCCAGCAGCCAAGAGGGGACAGGGTCCACCGGGGAGCTGTTTTTT. It translates to CASSQEGTGSTGELFF.

The chain employs TRBV7-9 and TRBJ1-1; D ambiguous. The CDR3 is 14 amino acids. Trimming pared 1 base from V and 6 bases from J, leaving 12 bases between. From germline, CDR1 is SEHNR and CDR2 FQNEAQ (reference sequence). CDR3 sequence: CASSLVGLRSEAFF. For the CDR3, the DNA is TGTGCCAGCAGCTTAGTGGGCTTGAGATCTGAAGCTTTCTTT.

J is TRBJ1-6 and V is TRBV9; perhaps TRBD1 as D (6 bases). The germline V gene encodes CDR1 SGDLS and CDR2 YYNGEE. V was clipped by 3 bases and J by 15 bases, with 22 bases between them. CDR3 length: 15 residues. CDR3 sequence (DNA): TGTGCCAGCAGCGCAGCAGGACAGTTGGGCTTTGGCCTCCACTTT. Encoded protein: CASSAAGQLGFGLHF.

The chain couples TRBV5-4 to TRBJ1-1; D gene unclear. Trimming removed 1 base at V and 10 bases at J, with 14 bases between. CDR3 length equals 13 residues. Looked up from germline, CDR1 is SGHNT and CDR2 is YYREEE (reference sequence). The CDR3 loop is CASSLTNQAGAFF. For the CDR3, the DNA is TGTGCCAGCAGCTTGACAAATCAAGCGGGAGCTTTCTTT.

V gene TRBV6-5 combines with J gene TRBJ1-2, with TRBD1 matching 7 bases. Germline V gene sequence: CDR1 MNHEY, CDR2 SVGAGI. The CDR3 length is 13 residues. The trim removed 6 bases at V and 3 bases at J, leaving 4 bases unmatched. CDR3 sequence (DNA): TGTGCCAGCAGGAGAGGGGGCGACTATGGCTACACCTTC. Residues: CASRRGGDYGYTF.